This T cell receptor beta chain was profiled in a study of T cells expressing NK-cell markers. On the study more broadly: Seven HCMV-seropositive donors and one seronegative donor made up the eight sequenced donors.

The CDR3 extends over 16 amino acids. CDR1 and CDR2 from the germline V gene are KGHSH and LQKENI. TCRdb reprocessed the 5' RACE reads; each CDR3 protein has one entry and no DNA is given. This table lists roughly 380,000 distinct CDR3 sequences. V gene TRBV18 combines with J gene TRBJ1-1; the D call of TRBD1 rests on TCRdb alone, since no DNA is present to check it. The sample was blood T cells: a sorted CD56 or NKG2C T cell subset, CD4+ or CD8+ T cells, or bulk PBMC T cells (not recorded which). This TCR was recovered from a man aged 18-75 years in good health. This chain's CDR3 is CASSPGGGLRNTEAFF. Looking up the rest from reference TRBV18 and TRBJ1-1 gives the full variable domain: NAGVMQNPRHLVRRRGQEARLRCSPMKGHSHVYWYRQLPEEGLKFMVYLQKENIIDESGMPKERFSAEFPKEGPSILRIQQVVRGDSAAYFCASSPGGGLRNTEAFFGQGTRLTVV.